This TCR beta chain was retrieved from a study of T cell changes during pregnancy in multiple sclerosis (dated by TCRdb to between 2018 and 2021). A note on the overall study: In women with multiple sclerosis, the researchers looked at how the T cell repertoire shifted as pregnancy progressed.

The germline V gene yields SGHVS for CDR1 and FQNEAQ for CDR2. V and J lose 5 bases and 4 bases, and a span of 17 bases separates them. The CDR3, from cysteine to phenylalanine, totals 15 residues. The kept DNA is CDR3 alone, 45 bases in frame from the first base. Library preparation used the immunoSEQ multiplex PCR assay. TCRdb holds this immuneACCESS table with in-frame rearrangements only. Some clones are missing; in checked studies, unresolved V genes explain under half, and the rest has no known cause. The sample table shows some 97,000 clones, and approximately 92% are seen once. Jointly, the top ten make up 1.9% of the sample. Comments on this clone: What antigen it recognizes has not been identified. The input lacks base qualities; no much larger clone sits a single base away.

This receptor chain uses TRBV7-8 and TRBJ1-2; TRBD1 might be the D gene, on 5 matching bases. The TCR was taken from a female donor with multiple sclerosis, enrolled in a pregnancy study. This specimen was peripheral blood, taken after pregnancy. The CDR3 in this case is CASSPFVSGGYGYTF. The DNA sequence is TGTGCCAGCAGCCCCTTTGTCTCCGGGGGCTATGGCTACACCTTC.